This T cell receptor beta chain appears in the sequencing data of a study of cytomegalovirus exposure and HLA in healthy donors. Study-level findings and limits: What a later analysis showed was that several of the most significant clusters appeared linked to common viral pathogens. Immune exposure information available was restricted to CMV serostatus.

With 60 Vbeta and 13 Jbeta primers, the PCR was carried out. Profiling relied on immunoSEQ multiplex PCR, and the TCRdb table lists in-frame clones only, not all of them. The sample has a few hundred thousand clones, 60% to 85% seen once. The CDR3 has 15 amino acids. Trimming pared 0 bases from V and 4 bases from J, leaving 12 bases between. Germline CDR1 MNHEY, CDR2 SVGAGI. This clone was seen just once. Its antigen is unknown. The source of this sequence is a man between 35 and 55 years old in good health and CMV-seronegative. V usage is TRBV6-5 and J usage is TRBJ1-1; TRBD1 is a possible D gene (5 bases). The sample comprised PBMCs. The DNA of the CDR3 is TGTGCCAGCAGTTACTCGGGGCGGGGGGGCACTGAAGCTTTCTTT. It encodes CASSYSGRGGTEAFF.